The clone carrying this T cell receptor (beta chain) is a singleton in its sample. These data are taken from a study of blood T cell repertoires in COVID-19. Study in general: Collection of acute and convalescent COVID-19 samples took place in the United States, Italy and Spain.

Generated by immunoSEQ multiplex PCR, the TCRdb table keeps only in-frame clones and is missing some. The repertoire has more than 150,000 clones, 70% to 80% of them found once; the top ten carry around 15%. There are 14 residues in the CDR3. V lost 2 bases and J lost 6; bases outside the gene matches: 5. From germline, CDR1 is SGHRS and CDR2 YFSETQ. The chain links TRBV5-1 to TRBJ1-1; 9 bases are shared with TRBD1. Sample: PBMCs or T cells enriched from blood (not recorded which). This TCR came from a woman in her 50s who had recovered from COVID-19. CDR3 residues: CASSLDRGGSEAFF. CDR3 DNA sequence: TGCGCCAGCAGCTTAGACAGGGGGGGCTCTGAAGCTTTCTTT. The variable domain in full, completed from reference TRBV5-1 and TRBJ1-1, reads KAGVTQTPRYLIKTRGQQVTLSCSPISGHRSVSWYQQTPGQGLQFLFEYFSETQRNKGNFPGRFSGRQFSNSRSEMNVSTLELGDSALYLCASSLDRGGSEAFFGQGTRLTVV.